This T cell receptor (beta chain) originates from a study of blood T cells in healthy people across ages. The study's findings and limits: Per-million-T-cell TCR beta diversity fell roughly linearly with age.

CDR3 length: 13 amino acids. CDR1 SGHRS and CDR2 YFSETQ come from the germline V gene. V lost 0 bases to trimming and J lost 7 bases, with 7 bases between them. Primed by a sample-barcoded 5' primer and a J-beta primer mix, a second PCR proceeded for roughly 6 to 12 cycles. From the 5' RACE reads, TCRdb called clonotypes with MiXCR, one entry per CDR3 protein. The sample shows 1.8 million or so distinct CDR3 sequences, 39% of them seen only once. Comment on this clonotype: As yet, its antigen is unknown.

The receptor's source is a human donor in good health. J is TRBJ1-4 and V is TRBV5-1; D uncertain. The sequencing input was blood. Written as DNA, the CDR3 is TGCGCCAGCAGCTTGGGACGGAGTGAAAAACTGTTTTTT. This sequence encodes CASSLGRSEKLFF.